Described below is a single T cell receptor beta chain sequence and its context. This clonotype was detected many times. No antigen is known for it. No base-level quality is on record; no much larger clone is a single base apart. These data belong to a study of neurological immune-mediated disorders (dated by TCRdb to the late 2010s). The study in broad terms: Among the approximately 35 multiple sclerosis patients, relapsing-remitting MS accounted for some 30 and secondary progressive MS accounted for 3. Peripheral blood TCR-beta repertoires from HTLV-I-associated myelopathy (HAM/TSP) patients, multiple sclerosis patients and healthy controls were compared by UMI-based sequencing. Alongside PBMC samples, the set of 106 TCR-beta libraries contained longitudinal samples, technical triplicates, and paired CD4+ and CD8+ T-cell subsets that had been sorted. Longitudinal HAM/TSP and healthy donors were sampled at 3 time-points each (roughly 3-45 month intervals). The cohort comprised approximately 67 subjects: approximately 15 HAM/TSP patients, 35 or so multiple sclerosis patients and around 20 healthy controls. Findings and caveats that apply to the study as a whole: The MS cluster was not associated with any clinical or MRI features, and the authors stated that larger cohorts are needed. TCR clonal expansion was highest in HAM/TSP patients and lowest in MS patients, with MS patients falling below even healthy controls. No identical CDR3 amino acid sequences were shared among expanded clones across subjects, suggesting private TCR-beta repertoires in all groups. Phylogenetic analysis grouped repertoires from 18 of 34 MS patients into a cluster of related CDR3 sequences, suggesting a possible repertoire-level signature.

The time point label, as the study defines it: longitudinal time-point 2. Libraries from unsorted PBMCs were made from 2 million PBMCs kept in RNAlater at -80 degrees C until RNA extraction. Multiple sclerosis patients were enrolled in a US clinical protocol evaluating disease progression by magnetic resonance imaging. PBMCs were separated from peripheral blood using Ficoll-Hypaque density gradient centrifugation and then cryopreserved in liquid nitrogen. cDNA was synthesized by template-switch 5'RACE using a primer with a 10-nucleotide random unique molecular identifier that tagged each TCR transcript. Each sequencing run produced over 160 million TCR-beta sequences covering 15-18 subjects. The RNeasy kit was used for extraction of total RNA. TCR-beta VDJ regions were amplified with primers for the TCR constant region and the 5'RACE anchor, using the KAPA Real-time Library Amplification kit. Sample indexes and Illumina adaptors were added in a first PCR, and a second PCR then increased library yield. After purification with Ampure beads, the TCR product of roughly 650 bp was size-selected on a 2% E-gel SizeSelection system. Before pooling, library quality was checked on a Bioanalyzer, concentration was measured with Qubit, and libraries were quantified with the Kapa Library Quantification kit. An Illumina HiSeq 2500 was used to sequence the libraries paired-end at 2 x 150 bp. To increase sequence diversity, roughly 25-31% phiX was spiked into each library pool. On the study's bioinformatics: Quality-filtered reads were processed with the UMI-based MiGEC pipeline, and over 90% of raw TCR sequences were removed by the MiGEC pipeline during error correction. VDJ genes were aligned to IMGT germline references, and clonotypes were defined by unique CDR3 amino acid sequence plus V-J genes. Clonal expansion, Shannon diversity, and CDR3 relatedness (CalcPairwiseDistances, ClusterSamples) were evaluated with VDJtools, and phylogenetic trees were built with CLCbio workbench. Expanded clones were defined as having at least 8 unique UMIs, based on coefficient-of-variation modelling across technical triplicates. The public reads were reprocessed in TCRdb via fastp at Q25 and MiXCR, keeping in-frame beta chains. One record per CDR3 amino acid sequence lists the most common genes and DNA. For this entry, the V and J calls and clone size follow TCRdb and not the study's own pipeline. This sample lists some 80,000 distinct CDR3 sequences; about 5.6% were detected once. The top ten clones comprise 7.9% of the sample.

Sample: PBMCs. The clonotype originates from a woman aged 55-70 years with multiple sclerosis.

The CDR3 protein: CASSLAWDTSPEQFF. The nucleotide sequence is given as TGCGCCAGCAGCTTGGCTTGGGACACTTCTCCTGAGCAGTTCTTC. The rearranged chain carries TRBV5-1 and TRBJ2-1, with TRBD1 perhaps the D gene, on 6 matching bases. Counted from cysteine to phenylalanine, this CDR3 has 15 amino acids. The entry retains the CDR3 DNA only, 45 bases that are in frame from base 1. For CDR1 and CDR2, the germline V gene lists SGHRS and YFSETQ. V sheds 0 bases and J sheds 9 bases, leaving 16 bases between their ends. The reference TRBV5-1 and TRBJ2-1 proteins fill in what lies around the CDR3, so the full variable domain reads KAGVTQTPRYLIKTRGQQVTLSCSPISGHRSVSWYQQTPGQGLQFLFEYFSETQRNKGNFPGRFSGRQFSNSRSEMNVSTLELGDSALYLCASSLAWDTSPEQFFGPGTRLTVL.